The 8 T cell receptor beta chains reported below all come from one sample, sequenced in a study of tumor-infiltrating lymphocytes in localized non-small cell lung cancer. Method: immunoSEQ multiplex PCR; TCRdb's copy keeps in-frame clones and lacks some. Here the sample spans over 10,000 clones, about three quarters being singletons. Sequencing was done on a sample of uninvolved lung tissue not adjacent to the tumor. The receptors stem from a human donor with non-small cell lung cancer.

The chain carries TRBV18 and TRBJ2-7; 9 nucleotides agree with TRBD1. There are 13 residues in the CDR3. Germline-derived CDR1 and CDR2 are KGHSH and LQKENI. V trimming: 5 bases; J trimming: 5 bases; junction bases outside the gene matches: 4. CDR3: CASSWTGVNEQYF. DNA for the CDR3: TGTGCCAGCTCATGGACAGGGGTCAACGAGCAGTACTTC.

The chain employs TRBV27 and TRBJ1-4; D is ambiguous. The CDR3 is 15 residues long. Between the trimmed V and J ends, which lost 6 bases and 8 bases, there was a span of 19 bases. Germline lookup yields CDR1 MNHEY and CDR2 SMNVEV (reference sequence). The CDR3 DNA reads TGTGCCAGCAGCTCCTCGGGCGGAGACTCGGAAAAACTGTTTTTT. This gives the protein CASSSSGGDSEKLFF.

The chain combines TRBV28 with TRBJ1-1; the D is unclear. This CDR3 comprises 12 residues. Between the trimmed V and J ends, which lost 8 bases and 10 bases, there was a span of 17 bases. Germline-derived CDR1 and CDR2 are MDHEN and SYDVKM. CDR3 protein: CASHGRDSGAFF. In DNA, the CDR3 is TGTGCCAGCCACGGGAGGGATTCGGGAGCTTTCTTT.

This clone has only a few counts. The chain joins TRBV28 to TRBJ1-3; D call uncertain. Germline V gives CDR1 MDHEN, CDR2 SYDVKM. V was trimmed by 3 bases and J by 3 bases, leaving 9 bases between them. This CDR3 is built from 14 residues. The CDR3 nucleotides are TGTGCCAGCAGTTTCCTGGGCTTTGGAAACACCATATATTTT. This gives the protein CASSFLGFGNTIYF.

The chain combines TRBV2 with TRBJ2-5, with D tentatively TRBD1 (6 bases). Germline CDR1 SNHLY, CDR2 FYNNEI. V dropped 5 bases and J dropped 5 bases, with 15 bases sitting between them. The CDR3 runs to 14 residues. As DNA, the CDR3 is TGTGCCAGCAGTTCGGACAGTTTTGTGGAGACCCAGTACTTC. It is translated as CASSSDSFVETQYF.

The J gene is TRBJ2-5, the V gene TRBV2; D is unresolved. Germline V CDR1 and CDR2: SNHLY, FYNNEI. The CDR3 has 13 residues. The V end was cut by 4 bases, the J end by 2 bases, with 8 bases between. The CDR3 protein is CASSAGPQETQYF. The CDR3 DNA reads as TGTGCCAGCAGTGCGGGCCCTCAAGAGACCCAGTACTTC.

The CDR3 protein is CASSSLRDRGAGELFF. As DNA, the CDR3 is TGTGCCAGCAGTTCCCTTCGGGACAGGGGAGCCGGGGAGCTGTTTTTT. The rearrangement joins TRBV28 to TRBJ2-2; 10 bases line up with TRBD1. This CDR3 spans 16 amino acids. V dropped 4 bases and J dropped 6; count of bases not matched to a gene: 8. Looked up from germline, CDR1 is MDHEN and CDR2 is SYDVKM. Full variable domain (outside the CDR3, taken from reference TRBV28 and TRBJ2-2): DVKVTQSSRYLVKRTGEKVFLECVQDMDHENMFWYRQDPGLGLRLIYFSYDVKMKEKGDIPEGYSVSREKKERFSLILESASTNQTSMYLCASSSLRDRGAGELFFGEGSRLTVL.

The gene calls are TRBV20-1 and TRBJ1-2, with D uncertain. With 5 bases removed from V and 0 bases from J, the gap between germline ends came to 4 bases. Germline assignment: CDR1 DFQATT and CDR2 SNEGSKA (reference sequence). The CDR3 loop spans 11 amino acids. CDR3 protein: CSASTNYGYTF. The CDR3 bases are TGCAGTGCTTCTACTAACTATGGCTACACCTTC.